This T cell receptor (beta chain) was captured in a study of blood T cell repertoires in COVID-19. Study in general: Specimens from acute and convalescent COVID-19 originated in the United States, Italy and Spain. The analysed material was cDNA or gDNA that came from T cells, B-cell-depleted T cells, or PBMCs.

The CDR3 contains 17 residues. From germline, CDR1 is SSHAT and CDR2 FNYEAQ (reference sequence). For this clone: At one boundary the junction diverges from the germline segment, which might be a read error.

As handled by the study authors: Reference gene primer amplification in the assay estimated nucleated cell counts. This table comes from immunoSEQ multiplex PCR, and its TCRdb copy is limited to in-frame clones, with some not included. V, J and clone size are taken as reported in that table, and D and trimming were inferred from the DNA itself. There are some 200,000 clones in the sample; more than 75% occur only once, and around 6% lies in the top ten. The TCR originated in a man in his forties or fifties with active or convalescent COVID-19. Sequenced: peripheral blood. The genes are TRBV7-7 and TRBJ2-2; no clear D gene. The CDR3 region is CATSRSKNSKNTGELFF. CDR3 DNA: TGTGCCACCAGCAGATCGAAGAACTCGAAGAACACCGGGGAGCTGTTTTTT.